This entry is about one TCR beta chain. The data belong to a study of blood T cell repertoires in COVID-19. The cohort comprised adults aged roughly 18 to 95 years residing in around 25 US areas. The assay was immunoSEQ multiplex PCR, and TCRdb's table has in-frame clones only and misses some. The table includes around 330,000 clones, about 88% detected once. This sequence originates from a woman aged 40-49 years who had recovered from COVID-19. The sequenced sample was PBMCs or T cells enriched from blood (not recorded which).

The CDR3 is CASSLGVNTGELFF. CDR3 coding DNA: TGTGCCAGCAGCTTGGGAGTGAACACCGGGGAGCTGTTTTTT. The gene calls are TRBV11-3 and TRBJ2-2; tentative D call: TRBD2 (5 bases). The CDR3 extends over 14 amino acids. Trimming removed 3 bases at V and 1 base at J, with 6 bases between. Per the germline V gene, CDR1 is SGHNT and CDR2 is YENEEA.